This entry is about one T cell receptor beta chain. Its antigen is not identified. CDR1 is SGHTA and CDR2 is FQGNSA in the germline V gene. The CDR3 length is 16 residues. Trimming cost V 3 bases and J 2 bases; bases outside gene matches: 8. Peripheral blood was drawn, ten milliliters per donor. The sample is drawn from a study of blood T cells in healthy people across ages. Study-wide results and caveats: Nothing was known about donor CMV status, and this possibly confounded expanded clonotype changes.

Sample-barcoded 5' priming and a J-beta primer mix drove a second PCR of about 7 to 11 cycles. TCRdb processed the 5' RACE reads anew with MiXCR; each CDR3 protein has one entry. The sample has some 700,000 distinct CDR3 sequences, about a fifth seen once; the top ten hold about 20%. This receptor was identified in a man in his 70s in good health. The V call is TRBV7-2, the J call TRBJ2-3; TRBD1 agrees at 7 bases. The sequenced sample was blood. The CDR3 protein is CASSLPGQSNTDTQYF. Here the CDR3 DNA reads TGTGCCAGCAGCTTGCCGGGACAGAGTAACACAGATACGCAGTATTTT.